Each of the 27 T cell receptor beta chains below was sequenced from the same sample in a study of blood T cell repertoires in COVID-19. TCRdb's table, derived via immunoSEQ multiplex PCR, lists solely in-frame clones and lacks some. The table records some 520,000 clones, 89% of them present only once. Sample: peripheral blood. These receptors all stem from a man between 18 and 29 years old with COVID-19, enrolled during active disease.

This clone was detected only once. The genes are TRBV6-1 and TRBJ2-2, with 7 bases lining up with TRBD2. The CDR3 sequence is 14 residues long. The V gene end was trimmed by 3 bases and the J gene end by 5 bases; junction bases not matched to a gene: 3. CDR1 is MNHNS, CDR2 SASEGT, per germline. CDR3 protein: CASSEYGGTGELFF. CDR3 in DNA: TGTGCCAGCAGTGAGTACGGGGGGACCGGGGAGCTGTTTTTT.

The CDR3 sequence: CAWSWLAEPGELFF. In DNA form, the CDR3 reads TGTGCCTGGAGTTGGCTAGCGGAGCCCGGGGAGCTGTTTTTT. The chain has TRBV30 and TRBJ2-2; TRBD2 matches 7 bases. Germline V gene lookup returns CDR1 GTSNPN and CDR2 SVGIG (reference sequence). The CDR3 covers 14 residues. V dropped 2 bases and J dropped 6; count of bases not matched to a gene: 6.

J is TRBJ2-7 and V is TRBV27; 7 bases map to TRBD1. V lost 2 bases to trimming and J lost 5 bases; unmatched junction nucleotides: 3. The CDR3 is 13 amino acids. Germline lookup yields CDR1 MNHEY and CDR2 SMNVEV (reference sequence). CDR3 bases: TGTGCCAGCAGTTTAAAGGGGGCCCACGAGCAGTACTTC. Residues: CASSLKGAHEQYF.

The chain couples TRBV5-1 to TRBJ2-6; D is undetermined. Germline values: CDR1 SGHRS, CDR2 YFSETQ. The CDR3 is 15 amino acids. Trimming removed 0 bases at V and 0 bases at J, with 4 bases between. The CDR3 DNA reads as TGCGCCAGCAGCTTGGTCTTCTCTGGGGCCAACGTCCTGACTTTC. Translation: CASSLVFSGANVLTF.

V usage is TRBV5-1 and J usage is TRBJ1-3; 7 nucleotides agree with TRBD1. V shed 5 bases, J shed 2 bases, and the junction held 7 bases outside the gene matches. Germline CDR1 is SGHRS and CDR2 is YFSETQ. The CDR3 spans 15 residues. The CDR3: CASRFTGEPGNTIYF. Written as DNA, the CDR3 is TGCGCCAGCAGATTTACAGGGGAACCTGGAAACACCATATATTTT.

The chain links TRBV6-5 to TRBJ1-6; TRBD1 matches at 7 bases. V lost 10 bases, J lost 8 bases, and 8 bases stayed unmatched. The CDR3 loop spans 13 amino acids. CDR1 is MNHEY, CDR2 SVGAGI, per germline. CDR3 bases: TGTGCCACGTCCCGGGACAGATATTCACCCCTCCACTTT. Amino acids: CATSRDRYSPLHF.

The gene calls are TRBV25-1 and TRBJ2-1; a possible D gene is TRBD2 (6 bases). The V end was cut by 2 bases, the J end by 5 bases, with 13 bases between. Germline loops: CDR1 MGHDK, CDR2 SYGVNS. This CDR3 contains 15 residues. CDR3 sequence reads: CASSERTEGNNEQFF. Written as DNA, the CDR3 is TGTGCCAGCAGTGAAAGAACGGAGGGTAACAATGAGCAGTTCTTC.

This chain joins TRBV6-5 and TRBJ2-5, with D possibly TRBD1 on 6 matching bases. Germline CDR1 is MNHEY and CDR2 is SVGAGI. The CDR3 consists of 13 residues. V was clipped by 3 bases and J by 3 bases, with 8 bases between them. This CDR3 is CASSYPGEETQYF. CDR3 in DNA: TGTGCCAGCAGTTATCCAGGGGAAGAGACCCAGTACTTC.

V usage is TRBV6-5 and J usage is TRBJ2-5; 8 bases agree with TRBD1. J was trimmed by 3 bases and V by 5 bases; bases with no gene match: 8. Germline V gene sequence: CDR1 MNHEY, CDR2 SVGAGI. The CDR3 spans 15 residues. CDR3 in amino acids: CASSTDRGREETQYF. Written as DNA, the CDR3 is TGTGCCAGCAGTACAGACAGGGGTAGGGAAGAGACCCAGTACTTC.

V gene TRBV6-1 combines with J gene TRBJ2-3; D might be TRBD2 (6 bases). The CDR3 spans 15 residues. V lost 3 bases to trimming and J lost 3 bases, with 13 bases between them. CDR1 and CDR2 (germline): MNHNS, SASEGT. In nucleotides, the CDR3 is TGTGCCAGCAGTGACGGGGGAGCTAGGACAGATACGCAGTATTTT. It encodes CASSDGGARTDTQYF.

The chain joins TRBV30 to TRBJ2-7; TRBD2 matches 7 bases. The germline gives CDR1 GTSNPN, CDR2 SVGIG (reference sequence). V lost 0 bases, J lost 7 bases, and 9 bases stayed unmatched. This CDR3 has 14 amino acids. Here the CDR3 reads CAWSVLAAKAEQYF. CDR3 in DNA: TGTGCCTGGAGTGTTCTAGCGGCAAAGGCGGAGCAGTACTTC.

This sequence joins TRBV3-1 (or the pseudogene TRBV3-2) and TRBJ2-1, with a possible D match to TRBD2 (6 bases). This CDR3 region has 17 residues. Germline V CDR1 and CDR2: LGHDT, YNNKEL (reference sequence). The germline V and J ends were trimmed by 1 base and 9 bases, with 22 bases remaining between them. The CDR3 nucleotides are TGTGCCAGCAGCCAAGGGGCAGGGAGGACCAATTTACGTGAGCAGTTCTTC. Amino acids: CASSQGAGRTNLREQFF.

The chain combines TRBV3-1 (or the pseudogene TRBV3-2) with TRBJ1-1; D uncertain. The germline CDR1 and CDR2 sequences are LGHDT and YNNKEL (reference sequence). The V end was cut by 4 bases, the J end by 3 bases, with 12 bases between. This CDR3 is 14 amino acids long. CDR3 DNA sequence: TGTGCCAGCAGCCTACTCCCAGGCGACACTGAAGCTTTCTTT. It is translated as CASSLLPGDTEAFF.

The genes are TRBV7-9 and TRBJ2-5, with 11 positions matching TRBD2. From germline, CDR1 is SEHNR and CDR2 FQNEAQ (reference sequence). V shed 6 bases and J 3 bases; nucleotides not matched to a gene: 12. This CDR3 is built from 17 residues. The chain's CDR3 is CASSPRLAGRTEETQYF. The DNA of the CDR3 is TGTGCCAGCAGTCCCCGACTAGCGGGACGGACCGAAGAGACCCAGTACTTC.

This clone appeared a few times. The chain has TRBV6-5 and TRBJ1-1; no reliable D call. The V gene lost 6 bases and the J gene lost 7 bases, with 12 bases spanning the gap. The CDR3 extends over 12 amino acids. The V gene's germline CDR1 is MNHEY and CDR2 SVGAGI. CDR3 coding DNA: TGTGCCAGCAGATTCTGGGGAGATGAAGCTTTCTTT. It codes for CASRFWGDEAFF.

The chain employs TRBV10-2 and TRBJ2-5; D is undetermined. V was clipped by 0 bases and J by 5 bases, with 4 bases between them. The CDR3 is made up of 12 amino acids. Germline V gene lookup returns CDR1 WSHSY and CDR2 SAAADI. Here the CDR3 DNA reads TGCGCCAGCAGTGAGTCGAGTGAGACCCAGTACTTC. Translation: CASSESSETQYF.

This clone was counted a few times. The chain employs TRBV11-2 and TRBJ1-4; D call uncertain. Trimming took 1 base from V and 0 from J, leaving 9 bases between them. Germline CDR1 and CDR2: SGHAT and FQNNGV. The CDR3 consists of 16 residues. CDR3 bases: TGTGCCAGCAGCTTAGTTGCAGCGCCAACTAATGAAAAACTGTTTTTT. Amino acids: CASSLVAAPTNEKLFF. Supplemented by reference TRBV11-2 and TRBJ1-4, the full variable domain reads EAGVAQSPRYKIIEKRQSVAFWCNPISGHATLYWYQQILGQGPKLLIQFQNNGVVDDSQLPKDRFSAERLKGVDSTLKIQPAKLEDSAVYLCASSLVAAPTNEKLFFGSGTQLSVL.

The DNA of the CDR3 is TGTGCCTCCCGTGTACTTACCGGGACTAGCCGGGTCGGGGAGCTGTTTTTT. Translated: CASRVLTGTSRVGELFF. V and J are TRBV30 and TRBJ2-2; 9 bases match TRBD2. V shed 7 bases, J shed 7 bases, and the junction held 19 bases outside the gene matches. The CDR3 has 17 amino acids. Per germline, CDR1 GTSNPN and CDR2 SVGIG (reference sequence).

The rearrangement uses TRBV2 and TRBJ2-3, with 9 bases matching TRBD2. Germline V CDR1 and CDR2: SNHLY, FYNNEI. Trimming removed 3 bases from V and 4 bases from J; junction bases left unmatched: 2. The CDR3 has 14 amino acids. In DNA, the CDR3 is TGTGCCAGCAGTGACCCTAGCGGGGCAGATACGCAGTATTTT. It translates to CASSDPSGADTQYF.

The gene calls are TRBV6-1 and TRBJ2-7; 8 nucleotides align to TRBD1. The J segment lost 4 bases and the V segment lost 2 bases, leaving 7 bases of the junction unmatched. Germline CDR1 reads MNHNS; CDR2 reads SASEGT. The CDR3 has 15 residues. CDR3 residues: CASSESTGGWYEQYF. In DNA form, the CDR3 reads TGTGCCAGCAGTGAAAGCACAGGGGGTTGGTACGAGCAGTACTTC.

The V gene is TRBV18, the J gene TRBJ2-2, with TRBD2 matching 9 bases. The CDR3 runs 15 residues. V trimming: 3 bases; J trimming: 2 bases; junction bases outside the gene matches: 1. Germline V CDR1 and CDR2: KGHSH, LQKENI. This chain's CDR3 is CASSPRGGNTGELFF. DNA for the CDR3: TGTGCCAGCTCACCGCGGGGGGGCAACACCGGGGAGCTGTTTTTT.

CDR3 DNA: TGTGCCAGCAGCTTACAAGGAGGGACTCCCCACAATGAGCAGTTCTTC. It is translated as CASSLQGGTPHNEQFF. This chain uses TRBV7-9 with TRBJ2-1, with a weak D call TRBD2 (6 bases). The CDR3 sequence is 16 residues long. Germline CDR1 SEHNR, CDR2 FQNEAQ (reference sequence). Trimming removed 2 bases from V and 5 bases from J, with 16 bases in between.

The chain links TRBV3-1 (or the pseudogene TRBV3-2) to TRBJ2-2; 12 bases are a match to TRBD2. Germline assignment: CDR1 LGHDT and CDR2 YNNKEL (reference sequence). Trimming cost V 7 bases and J 1 base; bases outside gene matches: 4. The CDR3 covers 16 residues. The CDR3 sequence: CASKLAGGGNTGELFF. CDR3 nucleotide sequence: TGTGCCAGCAAACTAGCGGGGGGAGGGAACACCGGGGAGCTGTTTTTT.

V is TRBV3-1 (or the pseudogene TRBV3-2) and J is TRBJ1-6; no clear D gene. Germline-derived CDR1 and CDR2 are LGHDT and YNNKEL (reference sequence). The length of the CDR3 is 15 residues. The V end was cut by 1 base, the J end by 5 bases, with 9 bases between. CDR3 residues: CASSQVLQNNSPLHF. The DNA of the CDR3 is TGTGCCAGCAGCCAAGTTCTCCAGAATAATTCACCCCTCCACTTT.

This chain connects TRBV5-8 to TRBJ1-6; the D gene is possibly TRBD1 (5 bases). Germline values: CDR1 SGHTS, CDR2 YDEGEE. This CDR3 has 14 residues. Trimming left V 0 bases short and J 6 bases short, with 7 bases between. CDR3 region: CASSLGQPNSPLHF. CDR3 DNA sequence: TGTGCCAGCAGCTTGGGACAGCCTAATTCACCCCTCCACTTT.

The chain is built from TRBV21-1 and TRBJ2-5; the table assigns TRBD2, which was not confirmed against the DNA. TRBV21-1 is labeled a pseudogene. The CDR3 runs to 16 residues. The CDR3 is CASSSISGRSQETQYF. CDR3 DNA sequence: TGTGCCAGCAGTTCGATAAGCGGGAGATCCCAAGAGACCCAGTACTTC.

This chain uses TRBV9 with TRBJ2-5; 8 bases fit TRBD1. V trimming: 3 bases; J trimming: 1 base; junction bases outside the gene matches: 8. The CDR3 length is 16 residues. Germline assignment: CDR1 SGDLS and CDR2 YYNGEE. CDR3 coding DNA: TGTGCCAGCAGCGAGCGGACAGGGACGTTCCAAGAGACCCAGTACTTC. Translated, it gives CASSERTGTFQETQYF.